Presented here are 18 T cell receptor beta chains from one specimen sequenced in a study of tumor and adjacent non-tumor tissue in lung cancer. TCRbeta libraries were built with three rounds of nested PCR, modified from ARM-PCR. TCRdb redid the calling of the multiplex PCR reads with MiXCR, one entry per CDR3 protein. The table records fewer than 55,000 distinct CDR3 sequences, roughly 62% of them present only once. No cell sorting was done before RNA was extracted from the tissue. This non-tumor lung sample came from over 3 cm beyond the tumor edge. Sequencing was done on a sample of distant non-tumor lung tissue. Source of these receptors: a woman between 40 and 50 years old with non-small cell lung cancer.

About this clonotype itself: A junction end diverges from the germline sequence, so it may reflect a read error. The CDR3 sequence is CACSNGPDQEAFF. The CDR3 coding sequence is TGTGCCTGCAGCAATGGGCCAGATCAAGAAGCTTTCTTC. The gene calls are TRBV6-5 and TRBJ1-1; D remains ambiguous. Per the germline V gene, CDR1 is MNHEY and CDR2 is SVGAGI. This CDR3 comprises 13 residues.

This clonotype was recorded at least ten times. The chain links TRBV4-2 to TRBJ2-2; D is unclear. Trimming cost V 1 base and J 2 bases, with 8 bases left between them. From germline, CDR1 is LGHNA and CDR2 YNFKEQ. The CDR3 is 15 residues long. The CDR3 nucleotides read TGTGCCAGCAGCCAAGGTTTCAGCAACACCGGGGAGCTGTTTTTT. It codes for CASSQGFSNTGELFF.

The chain uses TRBV19 and TRBJ1-2; D is uncertain. CDR3 length: 15 amino acids. V gave up 10 bases and J gave up 4 bases, with 22 bases separating them. The germline CDR1 and CDR2 sequences are LNHDA and SQIVND (reference sequence). The CDR3 region has the DNA TGTGCCAATACCCCATCGACGAGCATTAGCTATGGCTACACCTTC. Protein: CANTPSTSISYGYTF.

About this clonotype itself: At one end the junction does not follow the germline gene, possibly because of a read error. This rearrangement joins TRBV11-2 to TRBJ2-1; TRBD1 is a possible D gene (6 bases). The length of the CDR3 is 16 residues. CDR1 and CDR2 (germline): SGHAT, FQNNGV. CDR3 residues: CAGSPPGASRGHEQLF. The CDR3 DNA reads as TGTGCCGGCAGCCCCCCAGGGGCGAGTCGCGGCCATGAGCAGCTCTTC.

Notes on this clonotype: This sequence may be a read error, since a much larger clone differs from it by one base. The V and J genes are TRBV6-5 and TRBJ2-7; 7 bases are shared with TRBD2. CDR3 length equals 14 residues. Germline V lookup: CDR1 MNHEY, CDR2 SVGAGI. Trimming at V came to 6 bases and at J to 2 bases, leaving 7 bases not matched to a gene. CDR3 in DNA: TGTGCCAGCAGCCTAGGGGAGGGACCCTACGAGCAGTACTTC. This sequence encodes CASSLGEGPYEQYF.

As to this clonotype: One end of the junction is discordant with germline, which a read error may explain. This chain joins TRBV11-3 and TRBJ1-2; D is ambiguous. The germline V gene encodes CDR1 SGHNT and CDR2 YENEEA. The CDR3 runs 13 residues. CDR3 sequence reads: CASKEGYNYGYAF. The DNA for the CDR3 is TGTGCCAGCAAGGAGGGTTATAACTATGGCTACGCCTTC. Drawing the rest from reference TRBV11-3 and TRBJ1-2, the complete variable domain is EAGVVQSPRYKIIEKKQPVAFWCNPISGHNTLYWYLQNLGQGPELLIRYENEEAVDDSQLPKDRFSAERLKGVDSTLKIQPAELGDSAVYLCASKEGYNYGYAFGSGTRLTVV.

With regard to this clonotype: A clone one base away is much larger, so this may be a read error. This chain links TRBV2 with TRBJ2-1; D remains unclear. This CDR3 has 13 residues. CDR1 and CDR2 (germline): SNHLY, FYNNEI. The CDR3, as DNA: TGTGTCAGCAGCGCGGCTAACCCCCTTTTGGTGTTCTTC. Translating it yields CVSSAANPLLVFF.

V gene TRBV7-9 combines with J gene TRBJ1-6; possibly TRBD1 for D (5 bases). This CDR3 region has 15 residues. V was trimmed by 5 bases and J by 7 bases, leaving 15 bases between them. The germline CDR1 and CDR2 sequences are SEHNR and FQNEAQ (reference sequence). The CDR3 here is CASSPVGTANSPLHF. The CDR3 nucleotides are TGTGCCAGCAGCCCCGTCGGGACGGCCAATTCACCCCTCCACTTT.

As to this clonotype: At one boundary the junction diverges from the germline segment, which might be a read error. The chain links TRBV28 to TRBJ2-7; TRBD1 agrees at 7 bases. The CDR3 has 13 residues. In germline, CDR1 is MDHEN, CDR2 SYDVKM. The CDR3 DNA sequence: TGTGCCTCCAGGGGACAGAGGACCTATGAGCAGTACTTC. Translation gives CASRGQRTYEQYF.

Concerning this clonotype: As the CDR3 is not closed by the conserved phenylalanine or tryptophan, this likely results from a read error. The genes are TRBV28 and TRBJ1-2, with D perhaps TRBD1 (5 bases). There are 14 residues in the CDR3. Germline V gene sequence: CDR1 MDHEN, CDR2 SYDVKM. The V end lost 4 bases, the J end lost 4 bases, and 13 bases lay between the germline ends. For the CDR3, the DNA is TGTGCCAGCAGTTCCGTGGCAGGGAGCTATGGCTACACCTAC. Translating gives CASSSVAGSYGYTY.

This clonotype was counted many times. The genes are TRBV30 and TRBJ1-1; D gene ambiguous. V was pared by 2 bases and J by 1 base, with 8 bases between. CDR3 size: 13 residues. CDR1 is GTSNPN and CDR2 is SVGIG in the germline V gene (reference sequence). CDR3 amino acids: CAWSPRENTEAFF. The CDR3 DNA is TGTGCCTGGAGTCCTAGGGAGAACACTGAAGCTTTCTTT.

Regarding this clonotype: The junction shows a germline mismatch at one end, possibly a read error. The chain couples TRBV11-2 to TRBJ2-2, with D possibly TRBD2 on 5 matching bases. The germline V gene encodes CDR1 SGHAT and CDR2 FQNNGV. The CDR3 runs to 14 residues. CDR3 in amino acids: CAGSLAPLTGELFF. The CDR3 DNA reads as TGTGCCGGCAGCTTAGCCCCTCTCACCGGGGAACTGTTTTTT.

The genes are TRBV11-2 and TRBJ2-5, with no clear D. The ends were cut back, 10 bases at V and 3 bases at J, with 15 bases in the middle. Germline V lookup: CDR1 SGHAT, CDR2 FQNNGV. CDR3 length equals 13 residues. The CDR3 reads CAIGAGPEETQYF. The CDR3 DNA reads TGTGCCATCGGCGCCGGGCCGGAAGAGACCCAGTACTTC.

On this clonotype itself: The junction shows a germline mismatch at one end, possibly a read error. This chain links TRBV28 with TRBJ2-7, with D perhaps matching TRBD2 (5 bases). The CDR3 loop spans 14 amino acids. Germline V gene sequence: CDR1 MDHEN, CDR2 SYDVKM. The CDR3 reads CASSRLTGMYEQYF. Here the CDR3 DNA reads TGTGCCAGCAGCCGACTAACGGGAATGTACGAGCAGTATTTC.

About this clonotype itself: The final CDR3 position lacks the conserved phenylalanine or tryptophan, pointing to a likely read error. The DNA is left out, because the CDR3 cannot be placed on it with certainty; the CDR3 is given as TCRdb lists it. CDR3: CASSPRPRSSHNEPFL. This chain links TRBV11-3 with TRBJ2-1. Germline CDR1 SGHNT, CDR2 YENEEA. The CDR3 has 16 residues if both end residues are counted.

As concerns this clonotype: One junction end does not reproduce the germline sequence, and a read error may be involved. The J gene is TRBJ1-5, the V gene TRBV4-2; 7 nucleotides line up with TRBD1. The CDR3 is made up of 14 amino acids. CDR1 is LGHNA, CDR2 YNFKEQ, per germline. DNA for the CDR3: TGTGCCGGCAGACAAGGGACAGAAAATCAGCCCCAGCATTTT. Translated, it gives CAGRQGTENQPQHF.

On this clonotype: The germline gene is not matched at one end of the junction; a read error may be the cause. This chain uses TRBV6-5 with TRBJ1-5; 9 nucleotides agree with TRBD1. TRBJ2-3 explains the end of the DNA better; the J call may be wrong. CDR1 and CDR2 from the germline V gene are MNHEY and SVGAGI. The CDR3 loop spans 15 amino acids. DNA of the CDR3: TGTGCCAGTAGTTACACGACAGGGGGGGATCAGCCCCAGTATTTT. Protein sequence: CASSYTTGGDQPQYF.

Remarks on this clonotype: The junction differs from germline at one of its ends, possibly a read error. The CDR3, as DNA: TGTGCCAGTAGCTCTGACTATTACGAGCACTACTTC. It translates to CASSSDYYEHYF. The chain is built from TRBV11-2 and TRBJ2-7, with D possibly being TRBD2 (5 bases). The germline V gene has CDR1 SGHAT and CDR2 FQNNGV. CDR3 length: 12 amino acids.